This T cell receptor beta chain was profiled in a study of blood T cell repertoires in COVID-19. In the study overall: Researchers got acute and convalescent COVID-19 samples from the United States, Italy and Spain. PBMCs, B-cell-depleted T cells, or T cells provided the cDNA or gDNA that made up the material.

Germline V gene sequence: CDR1 MDHEN, CDR2 SYDVKM. J was trimmed by 8 bases and V by 3 bases; bases with no gene match: 7. The CDR3 contains 14 residues. Methods used by the authors: Amplification of reference gene primers was used by the study to estimate nucleated cell counts. Assay used: immunoSEQ multiplex PCR; TCRdb lists only in-frame clones, some missing. D and trimming were read from the DNA, whereas the V and J calls and clone size are those reported in that table. The sample lists over 300,000 clones, around 87% occurring once. The chain links TRBV28 to TRBJ1-2, with 9 bases that match TRBD1. Source material: peripheral blood. The TCR originated in a man younger than 30 with active or convalescent COVID-19. The CDR3, as DNA: TGTGCCAGCAGTTTGCCGGGACAGGGATACGGCTACACCTTC. It yields the protein CASSLPGQGYGYTF.